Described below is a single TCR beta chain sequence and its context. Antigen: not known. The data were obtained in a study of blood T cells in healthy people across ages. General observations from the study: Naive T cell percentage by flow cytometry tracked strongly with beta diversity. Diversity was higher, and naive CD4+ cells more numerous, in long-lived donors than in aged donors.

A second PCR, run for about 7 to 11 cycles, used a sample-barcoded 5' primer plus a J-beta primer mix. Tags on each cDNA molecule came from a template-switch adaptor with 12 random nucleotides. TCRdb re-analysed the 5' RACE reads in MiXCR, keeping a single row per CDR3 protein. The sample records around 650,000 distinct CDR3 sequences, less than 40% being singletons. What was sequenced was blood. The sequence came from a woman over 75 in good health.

The CDR3 is CASSLVGGAGNYEQYF. CDR3 bases: TGTGCCAGCAGCTTAGTGGGGGGAGCAGGGAACTACGAGCAGTACTTC. The chain is built from TRBV7-2 and TRBJ2-7; possibly TRBD2 for D (6 bases). Looked up from germline, CDR1 is SGHTA and CDR2 is FQGNSA. Trimming removed 1 base at V and 3 bases at J, with 16 bases between. This CDR3 has 16 amino acids.